The 23 T cell receptor beta chains reported below all come from one sample, sequenced in a study of blood T cell repertoires in COVID-19. Data came from immunoSEQ multiplex PCR; TCRdb stores just in-frame clones and leaves some out. The table has around 180,000 clones, roughly nine tenths seen once. The sequenced sample consisted of peripheral blood. Receptor source: a man between 65 and 79 years old with active or convalescent COVID-19.

The gene calls are TRBV20-1 and TRBJ2-4; 7 bases map to TRBD1. The germline CDR1 and CDR2 sequences are DFQATT and SNEGSKA (reference sequence). The CDR3 length is 17 residues. Trimming at V came to 3 bases and at J to 1 base, leaving 12 bases not matched to a gene. The CDR3 spells CSASTGQSFPAKNIQYF. The CDR3 DNA sequence: TGCAGTGCTAGTACGGGACAGAGTTTTCCGGCCAAAAACATTCAGTACTTC.

This clone showed up just a few times. The rearrangement links TRBV11-2 to TRBJ1-2, with 7 bases identical to TRBD1. From germline, CDR1 is SGHAT and CDR2 FQNNGV. With 4 bases clipped from V and 5 bases from J, the junction kept 7 bases outside the gene matches. This CDR3 is 14 amino acids long. CDR3 loop: CASSSRTGKYGYTF. In DNA form, the CDR3 reads TGTGCCAGCAGCTCAAGGACAGGCAAATATGGCTACACCTTC.

This chain uses TRBV5-6 with TRBJ2-1; no clear D gene. Trimming removed 1 base from V and 2 bases from J, with 10 bases in between. The CDR3 contains 15 residues. From germline, CDR1 is SGHDT and CDR2 YYEEEE. The CDR3 DNA reads as TGTGCCAGCAGCTTGCCGGGTTCGGCCTACAATGAGCAGTTCTTC. This gives the protein CASSLPGSAYNEQFF.

The table lists this clone with a few counts. The chain has TRBV7-9 and TRBJ2-7; no clear D gene. V was pared by 0 bases and J by 0 bases, with 6 bases between. The CDR3 length is 14 residues. Germline loops: CDR1 SEHNR, CDR2 FQNEAQ (reference sequence). CDR3 in amino acids: CASSLAAYSYEQYF. CDR3 bases: TGTGCCAGCAGCTTAGCTGCCTACTCCTACGAGCAGTACTTC.

This sequence joins TRBV19 and TRBJ2-7, with D maybe TRBD2 (6 bases). Trimming stripped 5 bases from V and 2 bases from J, with 13 bases between. This CDR3 is 14 amino acids long. The germline CDR1 and CDR2 sequences are LNHDA and SQIVND (reference sequence). CDR3 coding DNA: TGTGCCAGTAGTCCGGGAGTAGGAGCCTACGAGCAGTACTTC. Its protein product is CASSPGVGAYEQYF.

The CDR3 here is CASSGQRTQNQPQHF. CDR3 in DNA: TGTGCCAGCAGTGGGCAGCGGACCCAAAATCAGCCCCAGCATTTT. The V and J genes are TRBV2 and TRBJ1-5; D call uncertain. V was pared by 4 bases and J by 4 bases, with 14 bases between. CDR3 length: 15 amino acids. CDR1 SNHLY and CDR2 FYNNEI come from the germline V gene.

This chain joins TRBV4-3 and TRBJ1-1, with D maybe TRBD1 (6 bases). Trimming cost V 4 bases and J 0 bases, with 15 bases left between them. Germline CDR1 is LGHNA and CDR2 is YSLEER. This CDR3 is built from 16 residues. The CDR3 sequence: CASSRGARGMNTEAFF. The CDR3 nucleotides are TGCGCCAGCAGCCGGGGGGCGCGGGGGATGAACACTGAAGCTTTCTTT.

The gene calls are TRBV24-1 and TRBJ1-1; weak D call: TRBD1 (5 bases). V lost 5 bases to trimming and J lost 4 bases, with 10 bases between them. Germline V gene lookup returns CDR1 KGHDR and CDR2 SFDVKD. There are 13 residues in the CDR3. The CDR3 nucleotides read TGTGCCACCAGTGCCCAGGGCGGCACTGAAGCTTTCTTT. Residues: CATSAQGGTEAFF.

This clone was counted a few times. This rearrangement joins TRBV29-1 to TRBJ1-2; D possibly corresponds to TRBD1 (6 bases). V was pared by 3 bases and J by 5 bases, with 19 bases between. The V gene's germline CDR1 is SQVTM and CDR2 ANQGSEA. This CDR3 region has 15 residues. CDR3 sequence: CSVDSGQGLRYGYTF. The CDR3 DNA reads TGCAGCGTTGACAGTGGGCAGGGGCTTCGATATGGCTACACCTTC. Variable domain in full (rest from reference TRBV29-1 and TRBJ1-2): SAVISQKPSRDICQRGTSLTIQCQVDSQVTMMFWYRQQPGQSLTLIATANQGSEATYESGFVIDKFPISRPNLTFSTLTVSNMSPEDSSIYLCSVDSGQGLRYGYTFGSGTRLTVV.

The chain couples TRBV5-4 to TRBJ2-1; TRBD1 matches 7 bases. CDR1 and CDR2 (germline): SGHNT, YYREEE (reference sequence). Trimming cost V 4 bases and J 2 bases; bases outside gene matches: 6. The CDR3 loop spans 15 amino acids. This chain's CDR3 is CASSPGQATYNEQFF. The CDR3 DNA reads TGTGCCAGCAGCCCAGGACAGGCGACCTACAATGAGCAGTTCTTC.

The V and J genes are TRBV14 and TRBJ2-7, with D tentatively TRBD2 (5 bases). Germline V CDR1 and CDR2: SGHDN, FVKESK. This CDR3 region has 16 residues. Between the trimmed V and J ends, which lost 0 bases and 0 bases, there was a span of 12 bases. CDR3 sequence reads: CASSQDLAFSSYEQYF. CDR3 DNA: TGTGCCAGCAGCCAAGATCTAGCCTTTAGCTCCTACGAGCAGTACTTC. The variable domain in full, completed from reference TRBV14 and TRBJ2-7, reads EAGVTQFPSHSVIEKGQTVTLRCDPISGHDNLYWYRRVMGKEIKFLLHFVKESKQDESGMPNNRFLAERTGGTYSTLKVQPAELEDSGVYFCASSQDLAFSSYEQYFGPGTRLTVT.

CDR3 bases: TGCAGCGCCTCGAGACAGGCGGCAGATACGCAGTATTTT. Protein product: CSASRQAADTQYF. The rearrangement links TRBV29-1 to TRBJ2-3; tentatively, D is TRBD1 (6 bases). The germline gives CDR1 SQVTM, CDR2 ANQGSEA. This CDR3 is 13 amino acids long. Trimming left V 7 bases short and J 4 bases short, with 15 bases between.

The chain employs TRBV19 and TRBJ2-7, with D perhaps TRBD1 (5 bases). Between the trimmed V and J ends, which lost 6 bases and 0 bases, there was a span of 18 bases. Germline V CDR1 and CDR2: LNHDA, SQIVND (reference sequence). CDR3 length: 16 amino acids. The CDR3 bases are TGTGCCAGTAGCGCTCTTAGGACACTGAGCTCCTACGAGCAGTACTTC. Amino acid sequence: CASSALRTLSSYEQYF.

This clone was recorded only once. The rearrangement uses TRBV3-1 (or the pseudogene TRBV3-2) and TRBJ1-2; no clear D gene. Germline V gene sequence: CDR1 LGHDT, CDR2 YNNKEL (reference sequence). V was pared by 1 base and J by 2 bases, with 17 bases between. This CDR3 has 17 amino acids. The CDR3 nucleotides are TGTGCCAGCAGCCAAGCCTTACGGCCGGGAGGGAACTATGGCTACACCTTC. Protein product: CASSQALRPGGNYGYTF.

This clone was counted once. The genes are TRBV7-6 and TRBJ2-5; 8 bases line up with TRBD2. V dropped 5 bases and J dropped 1; count of bases not matched to a gene: 6. The germline V gene encodes CDR1 SGHVS and CDR2 FNYEAQ. The CDR3 covers 15 residues. CDR3: CASSRRGGPQETQYF. The CDR3 nucleotides are TGTGCCAGCAGCCGACGGGGGGGGCCCCAAGAGACCCAGTACTTC.

The V call is TRBV19, the J call TRBJ1-5; D possibly corresponds to TRBD1 (6 bases). CDR3 length: 15 residues. Trimming pared 6 bases from V and 0 bases from J, leaving 12 bases between. Germline V gene sequence: CDR1 LNHDA, CDR2 SQIVND (reference sequence). This CDR3 is CASRSQGFSNQPQHF. The CDR3 coding sequence is TGTGCCAGTAGGAGCCAGGGGTTTAGCAATCAGCCCCAGCATTTT.

The V and J genes are TRBV12-3 or TRBV12-4 and TRBJ1-1; D uncertain. This CDR3 is 13 amino acids long. The germline V and J ends were trimmed by 2 bases and 6 bases, with 10 bases remaining between them. CDR3 sequence: CASSLIDKAEAFF. Written as DNA, the CDR3 is TGTGCCAGCAGTTTAATTGACAAGGCTGAAGCTTTCTTT.

This chain links TRBV5-4 with TRBJ1-2; tentative D call: TRBD1 (6 bases). The CDR3 has 14 amino acids. Germline V gene data show CDR1 as SGHNT and CDR2 as YYREEE (reference sequence). Trimming left V 0 bases short and J 1 base short, with 7 bases between. The CDR3 is CASSLDRVNYGYTF. The CDR3 nucleotides read TGTGCCAGCAGCTTGGACAGGGTTAACTATGGCTACACCTTC.

The rearrangement uses TRBV5-1 and TRBJ2-4, with D possibly TRBD2 on 5 matching bases. V was trimmed by 0 bases and J by 4 bases, leaving 11 bases between them. Germline values: CDR1 SGHRS, CDR2 YFSETQ. The CDR3 contains 15 residues. This CDR3 is CASSLDSEDKNIQYF. The CDR3 coding sequence is TGCGCCAGCAGCTTGGATAGCGAAGATAAAAACATTCAGTACTTC. The full variable domain, rest sourced from reference TRBV5-1 and TRBJ2-4, is KAGVTQTPRYLIKTRGQQVTLSCSPISGHRSVSWYQQTPGQGLQFLFEYFSETQRNKGNFPGRFSGRQFSNSRSEMNVSTLELGDSALYLCASSLDSEDKNIQYFGAGTRLSVL.

This chain connects TRBV19 to TRBJ2-7; 7 nucleotides match TRBD1. CDR1 and CDR2 from the germline V gene are LNHDA and SQIVND (reference sequence). The CDR3 is 13 residues long. With V trimmed by 4 bases and J by 3 bases, 3 bases remained unmatched. Here the CDR3 reads CASSRGTDYEQYF. Here the CDR3 DNA reads TGTGCCAGTAGTAGGGGGACAGACTACGAGCAGTACTTC.

This clone was detected only once. The chain is built from TRBV4-3 and TRBJ1-1; D is perhaps TRBD1 (5 bases). Germline CDR1 LGHNA, CDR2 YSLEER. The CDR3 is made up of 14 amino acids. Deletions cut 6 bases from V and 0 bases from J, with 11 bases between. CDR3 coding DNA: TGCGCCAGCAGTCAACAGGCGATGAACACTGAAGCTTTCTTT. Protein: CASSQQAMNTEAFF.

The chain recombines TRBV30 with TRBJ1-5, with 7 positions matching TRBD1. The trim removed 3 bases at V and 0 bases at J, leaving 17 bases unmatched. Germline V gene sequence: CDR1 GTSNPN, CDR2 SVGIG (reference sequence). The CDR3 sequence is 19 residues long. CDR3 loop: CAWSRGTAQPSLSNQPQHF. The DNA of the CDR3 is TGTGCCTGGAGCCGCGGGACAGCCCAACCGAGTCTTAGCAATCAGCCCCAGCATTTT.

The count of this clone is one. The chain combines TRBV4-3 with TRBJ2-5, with a tentative D call TRBD1 (5 bases). Per the germline V gene, CDR1 is LGHNA and CDR2 is YSLEER. V lost 2 bases and J 4 bases, leaving 11 bases between the germline ends. CDR3 size: 14 residues. The CDR3 DNA reads TGCGCCAGCAGCCAAAGCAGGCAGGGAGAGACCCAGTACTTC. Translation gives CASSQSRQGETQYF.